This TCR beta chain was identified during a study of blood T cell repertoires in COVID-19. The CDR3 is made up of 20 amino acids. The germline V gene encodes CDR1 WNHNN and CDR2 SYGVQD (reference sequence). With 3 bases clipped from V and 1 base from J, the junction kept 9 bases outside the gene matches. Participants were aged about 18 to 100 years from around 26 US areas. Participants had their cohort set by participant-reported clinical history. Repertoires were generated with immunoSEQ multiplex PCR, while TCRdb's copy carries only in-frame clones and drops some. The repertoire holds about 400,000 clones, roughly 87% seen once, with just under 2% in the top ten.

This chain connects TRBV10-1 to TRBJ2-1; 16 bases are shared with TRBD2. The receptor was derived from a young woman with acute COVID-19. Sequenced material: PBMCs or T cells enriched from blood (not recorded which). CDR3 DNA sequence: TGCGCCAGCAGTGACCTGGGACTAGCGGGAGGGCGGAAGTCCTACAATGAGCAGTTCTTC. Protein: CASSDLGLAGGRKSYNEQFF.